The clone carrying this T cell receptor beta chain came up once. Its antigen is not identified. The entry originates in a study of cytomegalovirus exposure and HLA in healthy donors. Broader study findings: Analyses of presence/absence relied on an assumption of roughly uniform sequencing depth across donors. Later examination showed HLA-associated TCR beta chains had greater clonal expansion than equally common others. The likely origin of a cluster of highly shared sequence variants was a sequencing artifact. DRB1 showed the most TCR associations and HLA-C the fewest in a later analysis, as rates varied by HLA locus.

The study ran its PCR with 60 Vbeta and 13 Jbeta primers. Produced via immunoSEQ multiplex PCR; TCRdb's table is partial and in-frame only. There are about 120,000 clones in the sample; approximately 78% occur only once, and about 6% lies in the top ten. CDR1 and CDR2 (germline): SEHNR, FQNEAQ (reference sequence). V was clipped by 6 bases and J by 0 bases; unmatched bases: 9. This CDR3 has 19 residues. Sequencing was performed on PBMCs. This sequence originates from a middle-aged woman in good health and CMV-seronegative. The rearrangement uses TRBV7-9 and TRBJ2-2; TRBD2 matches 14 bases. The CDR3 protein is CASRGRGLAGVPNTGELFF. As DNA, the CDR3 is TGTGCCAGCAGAGGACGGGGACTAGCGGGAGTTCCGAACACCGGGGAGCTGTTTTTT.